This record looks at one T cell receptor (beta chain) sequence and its context. In the authors' workflow: Amplification of reference gene primers provided the estimated nucleated cell counts. Generated by immunoSEQ multiplex PCR, the TCRdb table keeps only in-frame clones and is missing some. V, J and clone size are taken as reported in that table, and D and trimming were inferred from the DNA itself. The sample has a few hundred thousand clones, around 82% seen once. It was during active infection that Seattle patients were enrolled and then longitudinally followed. This record comes from a study of blood T cell repertoires in COVID-19. Study details: The United States, Italy and Spain provided the acute and convalescent COVID-19 samples. The cDNA or gDNA used as material had been derived from T cells, B-cell-depleted T cells, or PBMCs.

V was clipped by 2 bases and J by 10 bases, with 12 bases between them. The CDR3 totals 13 residues. The sample consisted of peripheral blood. The J gene is TRBJ2-1, the V gene TRBV12-3 or TRBV12-4, with a possible D match to TRBD1 (5 bases). The TCR sequence derives from a human donor with COVID-19, enrolled during active disease. The donor label of this sample is uncertain. The CDR3, as DNA: TGTGCCAGCAGTTTAATACGAAGGGGCGAGCAGTTCTTC. Translated, it gives CASSLIRRGEQFF.